This T cell receptor beta chain comes out of a study of blood T cell repertoires in COVID-19. Study information: Italy, Spain and the United States were the sources of the convalescent and acute COVID-19 samples. PBMCs, B-cell-depleted T cells, or T cells were the source of the cDNA or gDNA that made up the material.

Seattle's enrolled individuals joined amid active infection and were then monitored longitudinally. Germline V CDR1 and CDR2: SGHRS, YFSETQ. This CDR3 has 14 residues. Trimming shortened V by 3 bases and J by 3 bases, and 13 bases separated the two germline ends. Per the original data handling: Reference gene primer amplification yielded estimated nucleated cell counts. Clones were sequenced by immunoSEQ multiplex PCR, and TCRdb holds only the in-frame ones, with some missing. Clonal size and the V and J genes are those of that table, whereas D and trimming came from the DNA. The table lists 60,000 to 85,000 clones, roughly 85% of them singletons, with approximately 10% in the top ten.

The specimen was peripheral blood. The J gene is TRBJ2-7, the V gene TRBV5-1; D is possibly TRBD2 (6 bases). The TCR comes from a man in his 60s with COVID-19, enrolled during active disease. As DNA, the CDR3 is TGCGCCAGCAGCTCCAATAGCGGTTACTACGAGCAGTACTTC. Translation gives CASSSNSGYYEQYF.